The rows below give T cell receptor beta chains drawn from one sample of a study of shared clonotypes between healthy human individuals. Generated by immunoSEQ multiplex PCR, the TCRdb table keeps only in-frame clones and is missing some. This sample has 450,000 to 650,000 clones, with around 80% found just once. The sequenced sample was PBMCs. These TCRs come from a woman aged 40-49 years in good health. Some clones in this sample may be carry-over from other donors' samples. Each CDR3 is given with its conserved first and last residue. D genes are given only for firm matches. Size tells how often a clone was seen (once, few, many) or the class of an expanded clone, and some rows leave it out.

j_call clone_size d_call v_call cdr3_aa cdr3_nt
TRBJ2-3 few TRBD1 TRBV2 CASRGTGTDTQYF TGTGCCAGCAGGGGGACAGGAACAGATACGCAGTATTTT
TRBJ1-2 NA NA TRBV28 CASRSTGIYGYTF TGTGCCAGCAGGTCGACGGGCATCTATGGCTACACCTTC
TRBJ1-2 NA TRBD1 TRBV5-1 CASSLDPGQPLYGYTF TGCGCCAGCAGCTTGGACCCGGGACAGCCGCTCTATGGCTACACCTTC
TRBJ2-6 many NA TRBV30 CAWSVGGANVLTF TGTGCCTGGAGTGTGGGTGGGGCCAACGTCCTGACTTTC
TRBJ2-1 once NA TRBV5-1 CASSLNRAGDNEQFF TGCGCCAGCAGCTTGAATAGGGCGGGCGACAATGAGCAGTTCTTC
TRBJ2-7 NA NA TRBV7-8 CASSLAAGNSYEQYF TGTGCCAGCAGCTTAGCGGCGGGGAACTCCTACGAGCAGTACTTC
TRBJ2-7 NA TRBD2 TRBV5-4 CASSLAGGSYEQYF TGTGCCAGCAGCTTAGCGGGGGGCTCCTACGAGCAGTACTTC
TRBJ1-6 NA TRBD1 TRBV5-1 CASSLTGTVNSPLHF TGCGCCAGCAGCTTAACCGGGACAGTAAATTCACCCCTCCACTTT
TRBJ2-7 NA TRBD2 TRBV7-2 CASRRDYTVQYF TGTGCCAGCAGGCGGGACTACACCGTGCAGTACTTC
TRBJ1-6 many NA TRBV30 CARRDGSSYNSPLHF TGTGCCCGCCGGGACGGTAGCTCCTATAATTCACCCCTCCACTTT
TRBJ2-7 NA TRBD2 TRBV9 CASSAYGLARTYEQYF TGTGCCAGCAGCGCCTACGGACTAGCTAGAACTTACGAGCAGTACTTC
TRBJ2-2 NA NA TRBV18 CASSPPGGSFPGELFF TGTGCCAGCTCACCCCCCGGAGGGTCCTTCCCCGGGGAGCTGTTTTTT
TRBJ2-2 NA NA TRBV19 CASTPRGTGELFF TGTGCCAGTACCCCCAGGGGCACCGGGGAGCTGTTTTTT
TRBJ2-2 NA NA TRBV10-3 CAISAGSARDTGELFF TGTGCCATCAGCGCGGGGAGCGCGAGGGACACCGGGGAGCTGTTTTTT
TRBJ2-4 NA NA TRBV4-2 CASSLRGEPGDIQYF TGTGCCAGCAGCCTCCGTGGGGAGCCCGGGGACATTCAGTACTTC
TRBJ1-4 NA NA TRBV5-1 CASSPREAEGEKLFF TGCGCCAGCAGCCCGCGCGAGGCAGAGGGCGAAAAACTGTTTTTT
TRBJ2-2 NA TRBD1 TRBV6-1 CASRGQGAGELFF TGTGCCAGCAGGGGACAGGGTGCCGGGGAGCTGTTTTTT
TRBJ2-7 few TRBD1 TRBV5-1 CASSWRGQGGSYEQYF TGCGCCAGCAGCTGGCGGGGACAGGGGGGATCCTACGAGCAGTACTTC
TRBJ2-5 few NA TRBV27 CASSFFRSEAQYF TGTGCCAGCAGTTTTTTCAGGTCCGAGGCCCAGTACTTC
TRBJ2-7 NA TRBD2 TRBV7-9 CASSLASGFKYEQYF TGTGCCAGCAGCTTAGCTAGCGGGTTTAAGTACGAGCAGTACTTC
TRBJ1-2 NA NA TRBV15 CATSRAPRDGRYYGYTF TGTGCCACCAGCAGAGCTCCCCGGGACGGTCGTTACTATGGCTACACCTTC
TRBJ1-3 NA NA TRBV2 CASSPDSFSGNTIYF TGTGCCAGCAGTCCGGACAGCTTCTCTGGAAACACCATATATTTT
TRBJ2-7 NA TRBD1 TRBV28 CASRPLPGTGGHEQYF TGTGCCAGCAGGCCTCTCCCCGGGACAGGGGGTCACGAGCAGTACTTC
TRBJ2-3 NA TRBD2 TRBV10-3 CAISESTSGATDTQYF TGTGCAATCAGTGAGTCAACTAGCGGGGCCACAGATACGCAGTATTTT
TRBJ2-1 NA NA TRBV5-4 CASSSSGSYNEQFF TGTGCCAGCAGCTCCAGCGGCTCCTACAATGAGCAGTTCTTC
TRBJ2-3 NA NA TRBV19 CASSIRATVGDTQYF TGTGCCAGTAGTATAAGGGCGACAGTGGGAGATACGCAGTATTTT
TRBJ1-1 few NA TRBV5-1 CASSLRGGSSAFF TGCGCCAGCAGCTTGAGGGGGGGTTCATCAGCTTTCTTT
TRBJ1-2 NA NA TRBV14 CASSQTGYGYTF TGTGCCAGCAGCCAAACCGGGTATGGCTACACCTTC
TRBJ2-7 NA NA TRBV5-4 CASSLMVSSDGRYEQYF TGTGCCAGCAGCTTGATGGTGTCTAGCGACGGTAGATACGAGCAGTACTTC
TRBJ2-7 NA NA TRBV28 CASSTAGREQYF TGTGCCAGCAGTACGGCGGGAAGGGAGCAGTACTTC
TRBJ1-4 once TRBD1 TRBV27 CASSPRTGWNEKLFF TGTGCCAGCAGTCCCCGGACAGGGTGGAATGAAAAACTGTTTTTT
TRBJ2-7 NA NA TRBV28 CASSLGVARSSEQYF TGTGCCAGCAGTCTCGGGGTAGCACGGAGCTCAGAGCAGTACTTC
TRBJ1-3 NA NA TRBV5-8 CASSRGVAPGGNTIYF TGTGCCAGCAGCCGGGGGGTCGCCCCCGGTGGAAACACCATATATTTT
TRBJ2-2 NA NA TRBV7-6 CASSSQTGELFF TGTGCCAGCAGCTCTCAAACCGGGGAGCTGTTTTTT
TRBJ2-1 NA TRBD1 TRBV5-6 CASSQRQGSLSNNEQFF TGTGCCAGCAGCCAGAGACAGGGTTCCCTTTCAAACAATGAGCAGTTCTTC
TRBJ1-2 NA NA TRBV28 CASSLGQPNYGYTF TGTGCCAGCAGTTTAGGACAGCCTAACTATGGCTACACCTTC
TRBJ2-5 NA TRBD1 TRBV11-2 CASSRTGTGETQYF TGTGCCAGCAGCCGAACCGGGACAGGGGAGACCCAGTACTTC
TRBJ2-7 NA TRBD1 TRBV10-3 CAISPGQGAIEQYF TGTGCCATCAGCCCGGGACAGGGGGCTATCGAGCAGTACTTC
TRBJ2-1 few TRBD1 TRBV13 CASSPGTGINEQFF TGTGCCAGCAGCCCCGGGACAGGGATCAATGAGCAGTTCTTC
TRBJ2-7 NA NA TRBV2 CASKAGPSYEQYF TGTGCCAGCAAGGCAGGGCCATCCTACGAGCAGTACTTC
TRBJ2-7 NA NA TRBV28 CASATMRYEQYF TGTGCCAGCGCCACCATGAGGTACGAGCAGTACTTC
TRBJ1-3 NA NA TRBV18 CASSLGGHPGNTIYF TGTGCCAGCTCACTGGGTGGCCACCCCGGAAACACCATATATTTT
TRBJ2-5 NA TRBD1 TRBV5-1 CASSLSQGAGETQYF TGCGCCAGCAGCTTGAGCCAGGGGGCTGGGGAGACCCAGTACTTC
TRBJ2-5 NA NA TRBV10-2 CASRPGRQETQYF TGCGCCAGCAGGCCGGGACGACAGGAGACCCAGTACTTC
TRBJ1-1 NA NA TRBV19 CASSIGDYMNTEAFF TGTGCCAGTAGTATAGGAGATTACATGAACACTGAAGCTTTCTTT
TRBJ1-1 many NA TRBV7-2 CASSLAGQSEAFF TGTGCCAGCAGCTTAGCCGGACAGTCTGAAGCTTTCTTT
TRBJ1-1 NA NA TRBV7-9 CASSYTENTEAFF TGTGCCAGCAGCTATACAGAGAACACTGAAGCTTTCTTT
TRBJ1-2 few NA TRBV15 CATSRDSAGSYGYTF TGTGCCACCAGCAGAGATAGCGCAGGGTCGTATGGCTACACCTTC
TRBJ2-2 NA NA TRBV21-1 CASSKVYRGGGPTGTGELFF TGTGCCAGCAGCAAAGTTTATCGGGGAGGGGGACCAACGGGCACCGGGGAGCTGTTTTTT
TRBJ2-3 once NA TRBV19 CASRGLSTDTQYF TGTGCCAGTAGAGGACTTTCAACAGATACGCAGTATTTT
TRBJ2-7 NA NA TRBV25-1 CASSESLEYYEQYF TGTGCCAGCAGTGAATCGCTCGAGTACTACGAGCAGTACTTC
TRBJ2-5 once NA TRBV28 CASSLVGETQYF TGTGCCAGCAGTTTAGTAGGCGAGACCCAGTACTTC
TRBJ2-1 NA NA TRBV28 CASSYQRLQYNEQFF TGTGCCAGCAGCTATCAGCGATTACAGTACAATGAGCAGTTCTTC
TRBJ2-7 NA TRBD1 TRBV11-2 CASSLNSGTGETYEQYF TGTGCCAGCAGCTTAAACTCCGGGACAGGGGAGACCTACGAGCAGTACTTC